This T cell receptor beta chain emerged from a study of cytomegalovirus exposure and HLA in healthy donors. Overall study: HLA-typed donors were the source of 83 million or so unique TCRs, which an early data release held. Study results and limitations: Likely technical artifact: a cluster of highly shared sequence variants.

This CDR3 is built from 13 residues. Trimming took 10 bases from V and 3 from J; bases not matched to a gene: 7. CDR1 and CDR2 (germline): ENHRY, SYGVKD. Primers included in the PCR were 60 Vbeta and 13 Jbeta primers. Study processing details: Among the unique TCR beta chains that a later analysis counted, 80 million to 100 million in all, approximately 12 million were shared. The assay was immunoSEQ multiplex PCR, and TCRdb's table has in-frame clones only and misses some. The V and J calls and clone size are taken from that table; D and trimming were inferred from the DNA. This sample carries about 200,000 clones, around 86% of them seen once, and the ten largest clones take 6% to 8%. This clone appeared a few times. Its antigen is as yet unknown.

The J gene is TRBJ2-3, the V gene TRBV10-3, with TRBD2 matching over 7 bases. The specimen was PBMCs. The origin of this receptor is a woman between 45 and 65 years old in good health and CMV-seropositive. CDR3 in amino acids: CATRTSGTDTQYF. As DNA, the CDR3 is TGTGCCACCCGGACTAGTGGAACAGATACGCAGTATTTT.